Listed here are 29 T cell receptor beta chains from one sample, sequenced in a study of blood T cell repertoires in COVID-19. Here immunoSEQ multiplex PCR was the method, and the copy in TCRdb shows in-frame clones only, minus some. Here the sample spans 200,000 or so clones, approximately 80% being singletons. Specimen: peripheral blood. The receptor source for this set is an elderly woman with COVID-19, enrolled during active disease.

This chain links TRBV10-3 with TRBJ2-1; 9 bases agree with TRBD2. J gave up 5 bases and V 1 base, and 3 bases lay outside the gene matches. Germline V lookup: CDR1 ENHRY, CDR2 SYGVKD. The CDR3 has 15 amino acids. The CDR3 sequence: CAISELRGGDNEQFF. CDR3 DNA: TGTGCCATCAGTGAGTTGCGGGGGGGAGACAATGAGCAGTTCTTC.

The CDR3 DNA reads as TGTGCCAGCAGCTTAGACAGGGACCCCCTTCAGCCCCAGCATTTT. This codes for CASSLDRDPLQPQHF. J is TRBJ1-5 and V is TRBV7-2; D is perhaps TRBD1 (6 bases). V dropped 1 base and J dropped 6 bases, with 13 bases sitting between them. The CDR3 extends over 15 amino acids. Looked up from germline, CDR1 is SGHTA and CDR2 is FQGNSA.

The chain employs TRBV19 and TRBJ2-4; maybe TRBD2 (6 bases). CDR3 length: 15 residues. V shed 6 bases and J shed 6 bases, with 18 bases lying between them. Germline CDR1 reads LNHDA; CDR2 reads SQIVND (reference sequence). The CDR3 protein is CASRTQGGLRNIQYF. In DNA form, the CDR3 reads TGTGCCAGTAGAACCCAAGGAGGGTTGCGAAACATTCAGTACTTC.

The CDR3 region has the DNA TGTGCCAGCAGCCCGAGCAGGGGCAGGAGCAATCAGCCCCAGCATTTT. It yields the protein CASSPSRGRSNQPQHF. The genes are TRBV7-8 and TRBJ1-5; the D gene is possibly TRBD1 (6 bases). CDR3 size: 16 residues. Per germline, CDR1 SGHVS and CDR2 FQNEAQ. Trimming stripped 5 bases from V and 1 base from J, with 15 bases between.

The genes are TRBV21-1 and TRBJ1-6; the table names TRBD1, a call not compared with the DNA. TRBV21-1 corresponds to a pseudogene. This CDR3 region has 15 residues. CDR3 amino acids: CASSTSGTGNSPLHF. The CDR3 region has the DNA TGTGCCAGCAGCACCTCCGGGACAGGCAATTCACCCCTCCACTTT.

The table lists this clone with a few counts. The rearrangement links TRBV19 to TRBJ1-1; TRBD1 might be the D (5 bases). The length of the CDR3 is 14 residues. The germline V gene has CDR1 LNHDA and CDR2 SQIVND (reference sequence). The V gene lost 2 bases and the J gene lost 5 bases, with 12 bases spanning the gap. In nucleotides, the CDR3 is TGTGCCAGTAGTATACCGGGGGGGAGGACTGAAGCTTTCTTT. Protein: CASSIPGGRTEAFF.

The V gene is TRBV7-9, the J gene TRBJ1-4; 9 bases line up with TRBD1. Germline V gives CDR1 SEHNR, CDR2 FQNEAQ (reference sequence). V was clipped by 4 bases and J by 0 bases; unmatched bases: 12. The CDR3 runs to 19 residues. The CDR3 nucleotides read TGTGCCAGCAGCTCTACCCGGGACAGGGTGAGGCCAACTAATGAAAAACTGTTTTTT. This translates into CASSSTRDRVRPTNEKLFF. Together with reference TRBV7-9 and TRBJ1-4, the CDR3 gives the full variable domain: DTGVSQNPRHKITKRGQNVTFRCDPISEHNRLYWYRQTLGQGPEFLTYFQNEAQLEKSRLLSDRFSAERPKGSFSTLEIQRTEQGDSAMYLCASSSTRDRVRPTNEKLFFGSGTQLSVL.

This clone was detected a few times. J is TRBJ1-2 and V is TRBV7-9; D is possibly TRBD1 (5 bases). Germline V gene data show CDR1 as SEHNR and CDR2 as FQNEAQ (reference sequence). This CDR3 comprises 16 residues. Between the trimmed V and J ends, which lost 3 bases and 1 base, there was a span of 15 bases. Here the CDR3 DNA reads TGTGCCAGCAGCTTGGGGCTAGGTGGTATTAACTATGGCTACACCTTC. It translates to CASSLGLGGINYGYTF. Based on the CDR3 plus reference TRBV7-9 and TRBJ1-2, the full variable domain is DTGVSQNPRHKITKRGQNVTFRCDPISEHNRLYWYRQTLGQGPEFLTYFQNEAQLEKSRLLSDRFSAERPKGSFSTLEIQRTEQGDSAMYLCASSLGLGGINYGYTFGSGTRLTVV.

V is TRBV6-5 and J is TRBJ2-6, with D unclear. V lost 5 bases to trimming and J lost 0 bases, with 5 bases between them. Germline CDR1 and CDR2: MNHEY and SVGAGI. The CDR3 totals 14 residues. DNA for the CDR3: TGTGCCAGCAGTCCTAGCTCTGGGGCCAACGTCCTGACTTTC. It yields the protein CASSPSSGANVLTF.

The chain employs TRBV29-1 and TRBJ2-1, with 8 nucleotides matching TRBD1. Germline lookup yields CDR1 SQVTM and CDR2 ANQGSEA. Trimming at V came to 7 bases and at J to 6 bases, leaving 8 bases not matched to a gene. The CDR3 has 13 amino acids. The CDR3, as DNA: TGCAGCGCTGACAGGGGATTAGTCAATGAGCAGTTCTTC. Translating gives CSADRGLVNEQFF.

The V call is TRBV5-4, the J call TRBJ2-2, with a weak D call TRBD1 (6 bases). CDR1 SGHNT and CDR2 YYREEE come from the germline V gene (reference sequence). This CDR3 has 16 residues. Between the trimmed V and J ends, which lost 4 bases and 6 bases, there was a span of 19 bases. In DNA form, the CDR3 reads TGTGCCAGCAGCCCCGGACAGTTTTTGGGAGCCGGGGAGCTGTTTTTT. Residues: CASSPGQFLGAGELFF.

The chain has TRBV4-2 and TRBJ2-1; 14 bases map to TRBD2. Germline loops: CDR1 LGHNA, CDR2 YNFKEQ. CDR3 size: 19 residues. After removal of 2 bases from V and 4 bases from J, the junction contained 10 bases not matched to a gene. CDR3 in DNA: TGTGCCAGCAGCCAATCCCCCCCGGGACTAGCGGGAGATTACAATGAGCAGTTCTTC. Its protein is CASSQSPPGLAGDYNEQFF.

The rearrangement joins TRBV2 to TRBJ2-7; TRBD2 is a possible D gene (6 bases). Between the trimmed V and J ends, which lost 4 bases and 0 bases, there was a span of 10 bases. Germline V lookup: CDR1 SNHLY, CDR2 FYNNEI. CDR3 length: 14 amino acids. The DNA of the CDR3 is TGTGCCAGCAGTGTCCTAGCGACCTCCTACGAGCAGTACTTC. This gives the protein CASSVLATSYEQYF.

The V and J genes are TRBV5-1 and TRBJ1-2, with 9 nucleotides matching TRBD1. Germline assignment: CDR1 SGHRS and CDR2 YFSETQ. With 0 bases clipped from V and 3 bases from J, the junction kept 0 bases outside the gene matches. This CDR3 has 14 amino acids. CDR3 loop: CASSLGTGDYGYTF. CDR3 bases: TGCGCCAGCAGCTTGGGGACAGGGGACTATGGCTACACCTTC.

This clone was counted only a few times. The chain has TRBV12-3 or TRBV12-4 and TRBJ1-2; D might be TRBD1 (6 bases). Between the trimmed V and J ends, which lost 6 bases and 2 bases, there was a span of 10 bases. This CDR3 is 13 amino acids long. The CDR3 protein is CASSTTGNYGYTF. In DNA form, the CDR3 reads TGTGCCAGCAGCACGACAGGCAACTATGGCTACACCTTC.

The V gene is TRBV7-9, the J gene TRBJ2-3; TRBD2 matches 7 bases. This CDR3 is built from 15 residues. The V gene end was trimmed by 5 bases and the J gene end by 1 base; junction bases not matched to a gene: 6. The germline CDR1 and CDR2 sequences are SEHNR and FQNEAQ (reference sequence). This chain's CDR3 is CASSTYGGGTDTQYF. The CDR3 nucleotides read TGTGCCAGCAGCACATATGGGGGGGGCACAGATACGCAGTATTTT.

The chain has TRBV11-3 and TRBJ1-1; possible D gene TRBD1, 6 bases. Germline CDR1 reads SGHNT; CDR2 reads YENEEA. V was shortened by 4 bases and J by 10 bases, with 19 bases between the two germline ends. The CDR3 length is 14 residues. CDR3 in DNA: TGTGCCAGCAGCTCCGGGGAACAGGGACGTGGAGCTTTCTTT. This translates into CASSSGEQGRGAFF.

The sample holds a few counts of this clone. The chain employs TRBV11-2 and TRBJ1-1; D is undetermined. The CDR3 loop spans 12 amino acids. V lost 5 bases and J lost 4, with 8 bases in between. Germline V CDR1 and CDR2: SGHAT, FQNNGV. For the CDR3, the DNA is TGTGCCAGCAGCGCAACCAGCACTGAAGCTTTCTTT. It codes for CASSATSTEAFF.

The CDR3 here is CAWGFANTNYGYTF. The DNA for the CDR3 is TGTGCCTGGGGGTTCGCTAATACTAACTATGGCTACACCTTC. V gene TRBV30 combines with J gene TRBJ1-2; no definite D call. This CDR3 is built from 14 residues. The germline V and J ends were trimmed by 5 bases and 0 bases, with 13 bases remaining between them. Per germline, CDR1 GTSNPN and CDR2 SVGIG (reference sequence).

The V call is TRBV7-3, the J call TRBJ2-2; D unresolved. This CDR3 is 14 amino acids long. Germline lookup yields CDR1 SGHTA and CDR2 FQGTGA. Between the trimmed V and J ends, which lost 5 bases and 2 bases, there was a span of 9 bases. This CDR3 is CASSTNLNTGELFF. The CDR3 bases are TGTGCCAGCAGCACAAATTTAAACACCGGGGAGCTGTTTTTT.

CDR3 DNA sequence: TGTGCCAGCAGTCCCCGTGGGAGGGGAAAGACTGAAGCTTTCTTT. Amino acids: CASSPRGRGKTEAFF. The chain couples TRBV28 to TRBJ1-1, with a weak D call TRBD1 (5 bases). This CDR3 is built from 15 residues. Germline V gene lookup returns CDR1 MDHEN and CDR2 SYDVKM. With 5 bases removed from V and 5 bases from J, the gap between germline ends came to 18 bases.

This clone was seen once. The chain couples TRBV6-2 or TRBV6-3 to TRBJ1-2, with D perhaps TRBD1 (5 bases). This CDR3 is 16 amino acids long. Germline V gene sequence: CDR1 MNHEY, CDR2 SVGEGT. V lost 6 bases and J 2 bases, leaving 19 bases between the germline ends. The DNA of the CDR3 is TGTGCCAGCAGCCCTCACCTCCACAGGACCAACTATGGCTACACCTTC. Translated, it gives CASSPHLHRTNYGYTF.

V is TRBV29-1 and J is TRBJ1-1; D is unresolved. V was cut by 7 bases and J by 6 bases, with 18 bases left in between. The CDR3 is 13 amino acids. Germline V gives CDR1 SQVTM, CDR2 ANQGSEA. CDR3 coding DNA: TGCAGCGCCCTTCCACTTACCAACTCTGAAGCTTTCTTT. This gives the protein CSALPLTNSEAFF.

This rearrangement joins TRBV2 to TRBJ1-1; the D is unclear. Germline V CDR1 and CDR2: SNHLY, FYNNEI. V shed 4 bases and J shed 2 bases, with 8 bases lying between them. The CDR3 runs 13 residues. The CDR3 sequence: CASSVERNTEAFF. Written as DNA, the CDR3 is TGTGCCAGCAGTGTGGAGAGAAACACTGAAGCTTTCTTT.

The chain recombines TRBV27 with TRBJ2-3; D is ambiguous. V was cut by 3 bases and J by 2 bases, with 9 bases left in between. The germline V gene encodes CDR1 MNHEY and CDR2 SMNVEV (reference sequence). This CDR3 has 14 amino acids. The CDR3 region has the DNA TGTGCCAGCAGTTTCCAGACTCTCACAGATACGCAGTATTTT. Encoded protein: CASSFQTLTDTQYF.

This chain connects TRBV24-1 to TRBJ2-2; 9 bases line up with TRBD1. Germline CDR1 reads KGHDR; CDR2 reads SFDVKD. With V trimmed by 4 bases and J by 5 bases, 7 bases remained unmatched. This CDR3 is 16 amino acids long. The CDR3 protein is CATSDPGQGRTGELFF. The CDR3 DNA sequence: TGTGCCACCAGTGACCCGGGACAGGGAAGAACCGGGGAGCTGTTTTTT.

This clone was seen a handful of times. This chain links TRBV28 with TRBJ2-2; TRBD1 might be the D (7 bases). Trimming took off 6 bases at V and 5 bases at J, with 22 bases between the two ends. The CDR3 is 17 amino acids. Per germline, CDR1 MDHEN and CDR2 SYDVKM. This CDR3 reads CASSSPYSGGGTGELFF. In DNA form, the CDR3 reads TGTGCCAGCAGCTCCCCTTATTCAGGGGGAGGTACCGGGGAGCTGTTTTTT.

This clone was seen just once. The CDR3 sequence is CASSLGGWGYYNEQFF. As DNA, the CDR3 is TGTGCCAGCAGCTTAGGAGGGTGGGGTTACTACAATGAGCAGTTCTTC. The rearrangement joins TRBV7-2 to TRBJ2-1, with D possibly TRBD2 on 5 matching bases. This CDR3 comprises 16 residues. Trimming removed 1 base from V and 3 bases from J, with 13 bases in between. The germline V gene has CDR1 SGHTA and CDR2 FQGNSA.

The chain is built from TRBV28 and TRBJ2-1; the match to TRBD1 covers 8 bases. Germline V gene lookup returns CDR1 MDHEN and CDR2 SYDVKM. CDR3 size: 14 residues. V was clipped by 6 bases and J by 12 bases; unmatched bases: 13. The CDR3 loop reads CASRRQGRPHGQFF. CDR3 DNA sequence: TGTGCCAGCAGGAGACAGGGGCGCCCTCACGGGCAGTTCTTC. The full variable domain, rest sourced from reference TRBV28 and TRBJ2-1, is DVKVTQSSRYLVKRTGEKVFLECVQDMDHENMFWYRQDPGLGLRLIYFSYDVKMKEKGDIPEGYSVSREKKERFSLILESASTNQTSMYLCASRRQGRPHGQFFGPGTRLTVL.